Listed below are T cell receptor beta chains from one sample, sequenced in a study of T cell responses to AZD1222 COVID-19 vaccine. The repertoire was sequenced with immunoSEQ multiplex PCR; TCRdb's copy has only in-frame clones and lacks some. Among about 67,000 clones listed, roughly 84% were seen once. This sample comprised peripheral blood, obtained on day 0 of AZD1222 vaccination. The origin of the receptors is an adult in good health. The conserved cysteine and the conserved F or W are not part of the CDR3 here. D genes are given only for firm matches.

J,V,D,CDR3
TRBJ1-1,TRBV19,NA,ASQTTAGRTEAF
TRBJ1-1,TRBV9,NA,ASGSRTVGGGAEAF
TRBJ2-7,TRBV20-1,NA,SARDGGLY
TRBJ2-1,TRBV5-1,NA,ASSPRGQDSKQF
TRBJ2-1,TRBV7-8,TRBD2,ASSKGLAGLNEQF
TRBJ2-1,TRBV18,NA,ASSPRDSYNEQF
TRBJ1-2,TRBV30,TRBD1,AWSVAWTGNGYT
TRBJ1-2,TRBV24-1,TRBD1,ATSDPRQGSDYGYT
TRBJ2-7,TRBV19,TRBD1,ASSIHGTGNGEQY
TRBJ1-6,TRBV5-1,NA,ASSLVTANSPLH
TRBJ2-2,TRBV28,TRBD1,ASSLWDSTNTGELF
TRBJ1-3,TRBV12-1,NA,ASSFVKLTDSGNTIY
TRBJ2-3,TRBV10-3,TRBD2,AISRVVAGTDTQY
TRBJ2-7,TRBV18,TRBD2,ASSPTSGSQEQY
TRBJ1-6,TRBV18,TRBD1,ASSPQGQGASPLH
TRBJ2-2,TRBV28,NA,ATWFGELF
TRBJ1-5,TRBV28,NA,ASRVPLGSQH
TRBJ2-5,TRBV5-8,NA,ASSPKLSRGTQY
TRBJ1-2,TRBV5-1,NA,ASSQREWDLNGYT
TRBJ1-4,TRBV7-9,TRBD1,ASSFPPGQENEKLF
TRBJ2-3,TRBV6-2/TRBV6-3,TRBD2,ASSYSRLAVRGDTQY
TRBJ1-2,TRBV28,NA,ASSLGPYGYT
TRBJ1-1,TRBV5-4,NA,ASSLDGEATEAF
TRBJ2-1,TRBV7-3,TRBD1,ASTLRDRGRHEQF
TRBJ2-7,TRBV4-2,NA,ASSQVVAVSYEQY
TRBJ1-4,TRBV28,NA,ASSPPARPEKLF
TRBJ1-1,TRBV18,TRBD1,ASSRTGRTEAF